Here is one TCR beta chain with its context. Its specificity is unknown. The CDR3 has 13 amino acids. Germline loops: CDR1 MNHNS, CDR2 SASEGT. Trimming stripped 2 bases from V and 3 bases from J, with 8 bases between. The record originates from a study of T cell responses to AZD1222 COVID-19 vaccine. Regarding the study as a whole: Seropositivity was recorded at baseline in only a handful of AZD1222 recipients. Donors in the cohort were predominantly white British and more often female, and clonal diversity was possibly underestimated.

Some clones are missing from TCRdb's copy, which holds only in-frame ones; the method was immunoSEQ multiplex PCR. The repertoire holds some 130,000 clones, 75% to 95% seen once, with about 1.9% in the top ten. The V gene is TRBV6-1, the J gene TRBJ2-7; D not certain. This TCR derives from an adult who received the AZD1222 COVID-19 vaccine. The specimen was peripheral blood, collected 28 days after the second AZD1222 dose. For the CDR3, the DNA is TGTGCCAGCAGTGAACCTGAGGTCTACGAGCAGTACGTC. This gives the protein CASSEPEVYEQYV.